This note documents a single TCR beta chain sequence. Its antigen remains unknown. The data derive from a study of T-cell memory formation after mild COVID-19. TCRdb re-called the 5' RACE reads through MiXCR, storing one row per CDR3 protein. Here the sample spans around 62,000 distinct CDR3 sequences, about 27% being singletons. Study-level results: The authors left the SARS-CoV-2 specificity of second-wave clones peaking on day 37 unconfirmed.

This clonotype was obtained from a man aged 18 to 29 who had mild COVID-19 (a few samples of this study predate the infection). Cell type and time point are not known. Material: PBMCs or a T cell subset sorted from them (not recorded which).

The CDR3 coding sequence is TGCGCCAGCAGCCAAGGGGCGGGGGACTACGAGCAGTACTTC. This sequence encodes CASSQGAGDYEQYF. This sequence joins TRBV4-3 and TRBJ2-7, with 7 nucleotides matching TRBD2. The V segment lost 1 base and the J segment 3 bases; nucleotides outside the gene matches: 3. Germline V lookup: CDR1 LGHNA, CDR2 YSLEER. This CDR3 contains 14 residues.